Listed here are 18 T cell receptor beta chains from one sample, sequenced in a study of shared clonotypes between healthy human individuals. Positively selected for CCR7, the CD45RO-negative cells used as naive CD8 cells excluded terminally differentiated effector memory CD45RA+ cells. Sequencing used immunoSEQ multiplex PCR; TCRdb keeps in-frame clones, though not all of them. This table has under 600,000 clones, about 98% appearing once. Sequenced sample: naive CD8+ T cells sorted from blood. The receptors shown here come from a man aged 30 to 39 in good health.

The chain combines TRBV7-9 with TRBJ1-1; no reliable D call. The CDR3 runs to 14 residues. Trimming took 6 bases from V and 3 from J, leaving 14 bases between them. From germline, CDR1 is SEHNR and CDR2 FQNEAQ (reference sequence). This CDR3 is CASRPGSSHTEAFF. The CDR3, as DNA: TGTGCCAGCAGACCGGGGTCATCTCACACTGAAGCTTTCTTT.

The chain recombines TRBV7-9 with TRBJ2-7; D remains ambiguous. The CDR3 extends over 15 amino acids. CDR1 is SEHNR and CDR2 is FQNEAQ in the germline V gene (reference sequence). The ends were cut back, 4 bases at V and 0 bases at J, with 13 bases in the middle. This CDR3 is CASSSPAGVSYEQYF. The DNA of the CDR3 is TGTGCCAGCAGCTCCCCTGCAGGAGTCTCCTACGAGCAGTACTTC.

The genes are TRBV7-9 and TRBJ1-5; D gene uncertain. The V gene lost 3 bases and the J gene lost 8 bases, with 11 bases spanning the gap. The germline V gene encodes CDR1 SEHNR and CDR2 FQNEAQ (reference sequence). The CDR3 has 13 amino acids. CDR3 in DNA: TGTGCCAGCAGCTTGGGGAGGACGGAGCCCCAGCATTTT. It yields the protein CASSLGRTEPQHF.

This clone was found once. The rearrangement joins TRBV21-1 to TRBJ1-3; the table's D call of TRBD1 was not tested on the DNA. TRBV21-1 is tagged as a pseudogene. This CDR3 is 19 amino acids long. The CDR3 protein is CASSTPDRDRGESGNTIYF. CDR3 coding DNA: TGTGCCAGCAGCACCCCCGACCGGGACAGGGGAGAGTCTGGAAACACCATATATTTT.

The gene calls are TRBV28 and TRBJ2-4, with 9 positions matching TRBD2. The CDR3 covers 14 residues. Germline V gene lookup returns CDR1 MDHEN and CDR2 SYDVKM. V shed 6 bases and J 6 bases; nucleotides not matched to a gene: 6. The CDR3 DNA sequence: TGTGCCAGCAGGGAGGCGGGAGGGGGAAACATTCAGTACTTC. Amino acids: CASREAGGGNIQYF. The full variable domain, with the rest looked up from reference TRBV28 and TRBJ2-4, is DVKVTQSSRYLVKRTGEKVFLECVQDMDHENMFWYRQDPGLGLRLIYFSYDVKMKEKGDIPEGYSVSREKKERFSLILESASTNQTSMYLCASREAGGGNIQYFGAGTRLSVL.

The J gene is TRBJ1-1, the V gene TRBV7-8; possibly TRBD1 for D (6 bases). Germline V gene lookup returns CDR1 SGHVS and CDR2 FQNEAQ. The CDR3 has 13 residues. Trimming cost V 5 bases and J 8 bases, with 15 bases left between them. CDR3 protein: CASSPRGGAEAFF. In DNA form, the CDR3 reads TGTGCCAGCAGCCCCCGTGGGGGGGCGGAAGCTTTCTTT.

This chain uses TRBV5-1 with TRBJ1-4, with D possibly being TRBD1 (6 bases). Germline V gives CDR1 SGHRS, CDR2 YFSETQ. V lost 0 bases, J lost 7 bases, and 25 bases lay in between. This CDR3 comprises 19 residues. CDR3 region: CASSLAYHNTGPAAEKLFF. The CDR3 coding sequence is TGCGCCAGCAGCTTGGCCTACCACAACACAGGGCCGGCGGCTGAAAAACTGTTTTTT. The full variable domain, completed using reference TRBV5-1 and TRBJ1-4, is KAGVTQTPRYLIKTRGQQVTLSCSPISGHRSVSWYQQTPGQGLQFLFEYFSETQRNKGNFPGRFSGRQFSNSRSEMNVSTLELGDSALYLCASSLAYHNTGPAAEKLFFGSGTQLSVL.

The chain combines TRBV4-3 with TRBJ1-2; TRBD1 agrees at 9 bases. The CDR3 is 16 residues long. Germline assignment: CDR1 LGHNA and CDR2 YSLEER. Losses at the gene ends were 0 bases for V and 4 bases for J; bases not matched to a gene: 6. The CDR3: CASSQDPDRGTYGYTF. The CDR3 nucleotides are TGCGCCAGCAGCCAAGATCCGGACAGGGGAACCTATGGCTACACCTTC.

V usage is TRBV28 and J usage is TRBJ2-2; D unclear. Germline V gives CDR1 MDHEN, CDR2 SYDVKM. The CDR3 runs to 12 residues. V was clipped by 3 bases and J by 7 bases, with 6 bases between them. Here the CDR3 reads CASSFSGGELFF. CDR3 sequence (DNA): TGTGCCAGCAGTTTCTCCGGCGGGGAGCTGTTTTTT. Together with reference TRBV28 and TRBJ2-2, the CDR3 gives the full variable domain: DVKVTQSSRYLVKRTGEKVFLECVQDMDHENMFWYRQDPGLGLRLIYFSYDVKMKEKGDIPEGYSVSREKKERFSLILESASTNQTSMYLCASSFSGGELFFGEGSRLTVL.

The CDR3 sequence: CASSHSLAGELFF. CDR3 in DNA: TGTGCCAGCAGCCATTCCCTGGCCGGGGAGCTGTTTTTT. The V call is TRBV27, the J call TRBJ2-2; D unresolved. The V and J ends lost 6 bases and 6 bases respectively, with 11 bases between them. Germline V gives CDR1 MNHEY, CDR2 SMNVEV (reference sequence). The CDR3 totals 13 residues.

The chain has TRBV5-1 and TRBJ2-6; TRBD1 is a possible D gene (6 bases). V shed 5 bases and J shed 0 bases, with 9 bases lying between them. Germline V gives CDR1 SGHRS, CDR2 YFSETQ. CDR3 length equals 15 residues. The CDR3 is CASRPGDSGANVLTF. The CDR3, as DNA: TGCGCCAGCAGACCAGGGGACTCTGGGGCCAACGTCCTGACTTTC.

The chain combines TRBV27 with TRBJ1-5; possible D gene TRBD1, 6 bases. This CDR3 contains 14 residues. V shed 6 bases and J shed 5 bases, with 14 bases lying between them. The germline V gene has CDR1 MNHEY and CDR2 SMNVEV (reference sequence). As DNA, the CDR3 is TGTGCCAGCAGCCGCGGGGGGGGCGATCAGCCCCAGCATTTT. It translates to CASSRGGGDQPQHF.

This chain uses TRBV18 with TRBJ2-7; 7 nucleotides line up with TRBD2. Germline CDR1 and CDR2: KGHSH and LQKENI. CDR3 size: 15 residues. V lost 0 bases to trimming and J lost 2 bases; unmatched junction nucleotides: 4. CDR3 residues: CASSPPSGITYEQYF. As DNA, the CDR3 is TGTGCCAGCTCACCACCGAGCGGGATCACCTACGAGCAGTACTTC.

V gene TRBV7-9 combines with J gene TRBJ2-7; possible D gene TRBD2, 6 bases. The CDR3 extends over 12 amino acids. CDR1 SEHNR and CDR2 FQNEAQ come from the germline V gene (reference sequence). The V and J ends lost 4 bases and 3 bases respectively, with 7 bases between them. This CDR3 is CASSWDFYEQYF. The CDR3 coding sequence is TGTGCCAGCAGCTGGGACTTCTACGAGCAGTACTTC.

The rearrangement links TRBV2 to TRBJ1-1, with unresolved D. The CDR3 covers 11 residues. V dropped 3 bases and J dropped 5 bases, with 4 bases sitting between them. CDR1 is SNHLY, CDR2 FYNNEI, per germline. The CDR3 sequence is CASSDRTEAFF. The DNA of the CDR3 is TGTGCCAGCAGTGATCGTACTGAAGCTTTCTTT.

The CDR3 DNA reads TGCGCCAGCAGCTTGCTAGGCGGGAACACTGAAGCTTTCTTT. Amino acid sequence: CASSLLGGNTEAFF. The rearrangement uses TRBV5-1 and TRBJ1-1; D unclear. V gave up 1 base and J gave up 1 base, with 8 bases separating them. CDR1 SGHRS and CDR2 YFSETQ come from the germline V gene. The CDR3 loop spans 14 amino acids.

CDR3 in DNA: TGTGCCAGCAGTTATGCCGGGGGACTAGCCAAAAACATTCAGTACTTC. This sequence encodes CASSYAGGLAKNIQYF. This chain connects TRBV6-5 to TRBJ2-4, with D possibly being TRBD2 (6 bases). The CDR3 contains 16 residues. Trimming pared 3 bases from V and 0 bases from J, leaving 12 bases between. Per the germline V gene, CDR1 is MNHEY and CDR2 is SVGAGI.

This CDR3 is CASLTGYGYTF. DNA for the CDR3: TGTGCCAGCTTGACTGGTTATGGCTACACCTTC. The genes are TRBV6-1 and TRBJ1-2; D ambiguous. Trimming shortened V by 8 bases and J by 5 bases, and 9 bases separated the two germline ends. Germline V gene lookup returns CDR1 MNHNS and CDR2 SASEGT. CDR3 length: 11 residues.